This T cell receptor beta chain was sequenced during a study of CD8 T cells in ankylosing spondylitis. Study-wide results and limits: In ankylosing spondylitis patients, matched synovial fluid reportedly showed significant enrichment of disease-linked clones. Some motif variants were previously reported in reactive arthritis synovial fluid and blood. Disease-linked clones, CD8+, were relatively rare in peripheral blood.

Preparation of TCR beta libraries was done by quantitative 5'-RACE with molecular barcodes. TCRdb used MiXCR to reprocess the 5' RACE reads, holding one entry per CDR3 protein. The table shows 250,000 to 300,000 distinct CDR3 sequences, with 20% occurring only once. The CDR3 spans 14 residues. CDR1 is SGHTA and CDR2 is FQGTGA in the germline V gene. V lost 3 bases and J 4 bases, leaving 10 bases between the germline ends. This clonotype has more than one count but fewer than ten. What it binds is unknown. The chain links TRBV7-3 to TRBJ1-3; D may be TRBD1 (6 bases). This sequence was found in a male donor with ankylosing spondylitis or in good health (not recorded which). The sample taken for sequencing was blood, either unsorted or a sorted T cell fraction (not recorded which). CDR3 bases: TGTGCCAGCAGCTTGGGACATCCCGGAAACACCATATATTTT. Protein sequence: CASSLGHPGNTIYF.